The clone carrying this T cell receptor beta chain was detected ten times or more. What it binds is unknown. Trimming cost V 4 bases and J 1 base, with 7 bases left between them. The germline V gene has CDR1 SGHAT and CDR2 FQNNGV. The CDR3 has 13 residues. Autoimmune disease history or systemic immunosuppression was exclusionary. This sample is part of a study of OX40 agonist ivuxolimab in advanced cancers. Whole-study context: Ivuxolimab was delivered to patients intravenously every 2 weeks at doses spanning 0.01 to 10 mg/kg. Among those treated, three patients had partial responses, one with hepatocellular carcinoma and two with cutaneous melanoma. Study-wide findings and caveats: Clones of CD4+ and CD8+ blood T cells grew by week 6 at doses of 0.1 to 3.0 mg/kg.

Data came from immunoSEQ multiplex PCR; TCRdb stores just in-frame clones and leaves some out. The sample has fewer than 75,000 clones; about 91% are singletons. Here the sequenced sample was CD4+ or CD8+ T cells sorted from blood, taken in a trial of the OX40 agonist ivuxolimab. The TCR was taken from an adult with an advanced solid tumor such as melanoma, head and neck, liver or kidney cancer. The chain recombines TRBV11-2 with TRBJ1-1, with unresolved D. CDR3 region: CASSSSTNTEAFF. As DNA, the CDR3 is TGTGCCAGCAGCTCCTCGACGAACACTGAAGCTTTCTTT.